Below, 27 T cell receptor beta chains from the same sample are listed, as sequenced in a study of blood T cell repertoires in COVID-19. Clones were sequenced by immunoSEQ multiplex PCR, and TCRdb holds only the in-frame ones, with some missing. The sample comprises 110,000 to 150,000 clones, around 86% of which are singletons, and about 4.3% rests with the top ten. Sequenced sample: peripheral blood. Receptors were obtained from a woman of 80 years or more with acute or convalescent COVID-19.

This clone appeared a single time. The chain couples TRBV7-3 to TRBJ2-1, with TRBD2 identical over 11 bases. Germline V gene sequence: CDR1 SGHTA, CDR2 FQGTGA. The CDR3 is 12 amino acids. After removal of 6 bases from V and 15 bases from J, the junction contained 7 bases not matched to a gene. CDR3 residues: CASRSTGTSGFF. DNA of the CDR3: TGTGCCAGCAGGTCCACCGGGACTAGCGGGTTCTTC.

The J gene is TRBJ2-7, the V gene TRBV2; D not certain. The length of the CDR3 is 13 residues. Trimming left V 4 bases short and J 2 bases short, with 9 bases between. The germline V gene encodes CDR1 SNHLY and CDR2 FYNNEI. CDR3 nucleotides: TGTGCCAGCAGTGTTTTACAGACCTACGAGCAGTACTTC. It is translated as CASSVLQTYEQYF.

The chain has TRBV7-2 and TRBJ2-6; D is undetermined. This CDR3 region has 16 residues. Deletions cut 3 bases from V and 0 bases from J, with 9 bases between. CDR1 is SGHTA, CDR2 FQGNSA, per germline. DNA for the CDR3: TGTGCCAGCAGCTTCCAGGCAAACTCTGGGGCCAACGTCCTGACTTTC. Translating gives CASSFQANSGANVLTF. Based on the CDR3 plus reference TRBV7-2 and TRBJ2-6, the full variable domain is GAGVSQSPSNKVTEKGKDVELRCDPISGHTALYWYRQSLGQGLEFLIYFQGNSAPDKSGLPSDRFSAERTGGSVSTLTIQRTQQEDSAVYLCASSFQANSGANVLTFGAGSRLTVL.

The V gene is TRBV2, the J gene TRBJ1-5; 8 bases are a match to TRBD1. The CDR3 extends over 17 amino acids. Trimming took 2 bases from V and 4 from J; bases not matched to a gene: 10. Germline assignment: CDR1 SNHLY and CDR2 FYNNEI. The CDR3 region has the DNA TGTGCCAGCAGTGAACGGAGGGGACAGGCCTATAATCAGCCCCAGCATTTT. Its translation is CASSERRGQAYNQPQHF.

CDR3 loop: CASSESIQRGDGELFF. The CDR3 DNA sequence: TGCGCCAGCAGTGAGTCGATACAGCGGGGGGACGGGGAGCTGTTTTTT. V usage is TRBV10-2 and J usage is TRBJ2-2, with 9 bases aligning to TRBD2. The CDR3 length is 16 residues. The V and J ends lost 0 bases and 7 bases, in that order; junction bases with no gene match: 6. CDR1 is WSHSY, CDR2 SAAADI, per germline.

CDR3 protein: CASSWGLFTQGFGYGYTF. Here the CDR3 DNA reads TGTGCCAGTAGTTGGGGATTATTTACCCAGGGTTTTGGGTATGGCTACACCTTC. V usage is TRBV19 and J usage is TRBJ1-2, with a weak D call TRBD1 (5 bases). Trimming stripped 5 bases from V and 5 bases from J, with 27 bases between. This CDR3 region has 18 residues. In germline, CDR1 is LNHDA, CDR2 SQIVND (reference sequence).

The rearrangement uses TRBV19 and TRBJ1-5; the D gene is possibly TRBD1 (5 bases). V lost 4 bases to trimming and J lost 6 bases, with 16 bases between them. Looked up from germline, CDR1 is LNHDA and CDR2 is SQIVND (reference sequence). The length of the CDR3 is 15 residues. DNA of the CDR3: TGTGCCAGTAGTAGGGGCGGGGCACCCAGTCAGCCCCAGCATTTT. Amino acids: CASSRGGAPSQPQHF.

This clone came up a few times. The CDR3 nucleotides are TGTGCCACCAGCAGAGATACAGGGTCATTCGTCGGTACCTATGGCTACACCTTC. This gives the protein CATSRDTGSFVGTYGYTF. The V call is TRBV15, the J call TRBJ1-2; a weak D match, TRBD1 (6 bases). Between the trimmed V and J ends, which lost 0 bases and 4 bases, there was a span of 21 bases. The germline CDR1 and CDR2 sequences are LNHNV and YYDKDF (reference sequence). CDR3 size: 18 residues.

The rearrangement links TRBV2 to TRBJ2-3; D uncertain. The CDR3 has 13 amino acids. Germline-derived CDR1 and CDR2 are SNHLY and FYNNEI. The CDR3 loop reads CASRMRSTDTQYF. CDR3 bases: TGTGCGTCCCGAATGAGGAGCACAGATACGCAGTATTTT.

The gene calls are TRBV20-1 and TRBJ2-7, with D tentatively TRBD2 (5 bases). Germline V gene lookup returns CDR1 DFQATT and CDR2 SNEGSKA (reference sequence). The CDR3 extends over 10 amino acids. V lost 3 bases and J lost 7, with 7 bases in between. CDR3 nucleotides: TGCAGTGCTAGGCCGGGGGAGCAGTACTTC. Its translation is CSARPGEQYF.

The rearrangement joins TRBV15 to TRBJ2-7, with D perhaps TRBD2 (5 bases). The V end lost 0 bases, the J end lost 1 base, and 16 bases lay between the germline ends. The CDR3 has 17 amino acids. Germline V gene sequence: CDR1 LNHNV, CDR2 YYDKDF (reference sequence). The CDR3 here is CATSRETLGLTSYEQYF. DNA of the CDR3: TGTGCCACCAGCAGAGAAACTTTAGGACTGACGTCCTACGAGCAGTACTTC.

J is TRBJ2-3 and V is TRBV3-1 (or the pseudogene TRBV3-2); 8 bases agree with TRBD2. Trimming removed 2 bases from V and 4 bases from J; junction bases left unmatched: 5. Germline V gene data show CDR1 as LGHDT and CDR2 as YNNKEL (reference sequence). This CDR3 has 15 amino acids. CDR3 residues: CASSQSGSGADTQYF. The CDR3 DNA sequence: TGTGCCAGCAGCCAAAGCGGGAGTGGCGCAGATACGCAGTATTTT.

This clone was found a few times. The gene calls are TRBV3-1 (or the pseudogene TRBV3-2) and TRBJ2-7; 8 bases match TRBD1. The CDR3 runs to 17 residues. The J segment lost 2 bases and the V segment lost 1 base, leaving 10 bases of the junction unmatched. Germline V CDR1 and CDR2: LGHDT, YNNKEL (reference sequence). The CDR3 sequence is CASSQGFFRTGPYEQYF. DNA of the CDR3: TGTGCCAGCAGCCAAGGATTTTTCCGGACAGGGCCCTACGAGCAGTACTTC.

The chain joins TRBV5-4 to TRBJ1-6; weak D call: TRBD1 (5 bases). Germline V lookup: CDR1 SGHNT, CDR2 YYREEE (reference sequence). V was trimmed by 4 bases and J by 4 bases, leaving 9 bases between them. The CDR3 runs 14 residues. CDR3 in DNA: TGTGCCAGCAGCACCGGGACTTATAATTCACCCCTCCACTTT. It translates to CASSTGTYNSPLHF. Looking up the rest from reference TRBV5-4 and TRBJ1-6 gives the full variable domain: ETGVTQSPTHLIKTRGQQVTLRCSSQSGHNTVSWYQQALGQGPQFIFQYYREEENGRGNFPPRFSGLQFPNYSSELNVNALELDDSALYLCASSTGTYNSPLHFGNGTRLTVT.

V gene TRBV5-1 combines with J gene TRBJ1-2; 8 bases line up with TRBD1. The trim removed 3 bases at V and 7 bases at J, leaving 20 bases unmatched. The germline V gene has CDR1 SGHRS and CDR2 YFSETQ. The CDR3 length is 18 residues. This CDR3 reads CASSSRTGPWDLKSGYTF. The CDR3 DNA is TGCGCCAGCAGCTCCCGGACAGGGCCGTGGGATCTAAAGTCTGGCTACACCTTC.

The chain couples TRBV19 to TRBJ1-4, with no clear D. The CDR3 spans 14 residues. Per the germline V gene, CDR1 is LNHDA and CDR2 is SQIVND (reference sequence). Trimming took off 6 bases at V and 8 bases at J, with 16 bases between the two ends. CDR3 in DNA: TGTGCCAGTAGGACTATGAGGAGTGGAGAAAAACTGTTTTTT. Translating gives CASRTMRSGEKLFF.

The chain has TRBV2 and TRBJ2-5; TRBD1 matches at 7 bases. CDR3 size: 13 residues. V trimming: 2 bases; J trimming: 5 bases; junction bases outside the gene matches: 2. Germline V gene sequence: CDR1 SNHLY, CDR2 FYNNEI. CDR3 protein: CASSETGVETQYF. CDR3 DNA: TGTGCCAGCAGTGAAACAGGGGTGGAGACCCAGTACTTC.

The chain recombines TRBV6-5 with TRBJ1-1, with no clear D. Looked up from germline, CDR1 is MNHEY and CDR2 is SVGAGI. Trimming left V 4 bases short and J 4 bases short, with 13 bases between. CDR3 size: 14 residues. For the CDR3, the DNA is TGTGCCAGCAGTTTTACTCCGAGGCGCACTGAAGCTTTCTTT. Its translation is CASSFTPRRTEAFF.

V and J are TRBV18 and TRBJ2-1, with D perhaps TRBD1 (5 bases). CDR1 KGHSH and CDR2 LQKENI come from the germline V gene. Deletions cut 2 bases from V and 8 bases from J, with 13 bases between. The CDR3 extends over 14 amino acids. CDR3 amino acids: CASSPSLGVHEQFF. In DNA, the CDR3 is TGTGCCAGCTCACCAAGCCTAGGGGTCCATGAGCAGTTCTTC. Full variable domain (missing parts from reference TRBV18 and TRBJ2-1): NAGVMQNPRHLVRRRGQEARLRCSPMKGHSHVYWYRQLPEEGLKFMVYLQKENIIDESGMPKERFSAEFPKEGPSILRIQQVVRGDSAAYFCASSPSLGVHEQFFGPGTRLTVL.

This chain connects TRBV10-3 to TRBJ1-4; a possible D gene is TRBD1 (6 bases). The V gene lost 8 bases and the J gene lost 5 bases, with 12 bases spanning the gap. CDR1 and CDR2 (germline): ENHRY, SYGVKD. This CDR3 has 13 amino acids. The CDR3 DNA reads TGTGCCATCGCGGGGGGGCCGAATGAAAAACTGTTTTTT. Its protein product is CAIAGGPNEKLFF.

This chain uses TRBV30 with TRBJ2-5; 8 bases are a match to TRBD2. The V gene's germline CDR1 is GTSNPN and CDR2 SVGIG (reference sequence). The V and J ends lost 0 bases and 0 bases, in that order; junction bases with no gene match: 6. The CDR3 loop spans 16 amino acids. In nucleotides, the CDR3 is TGTGCCTGGAGTGTACGGGCGGGGGGCGACCAAGAGACCCAGTACTTC. It encodes CAWSVRAGGDQETQYF.

The chain has TRBV28 and TRBJ2-7; 8 bases match TRBD1. Unmatched junction bases numbered 10, after V lost 7 bases and J lost 2 bases. Germline assignment: CDR1 MDHEN and CDR2 SYDVKM. This CDR3 has 15 residues. Here the CDR3 reads CASNLRGPFTYEQYF. The DNA of the CDR3 is TGTGCCAGCAACCTCAGGGGGCCCTTTACCTACGAGCAGTACTTC.

The chain has TRBV30 and TRBJ1-1; tentatively, D is TRBD1 (5 bases). There are 11 residues in the CDR3. Trimming cost V 7 bases and J 6 bases, with 12 bases left between them. The germline CDR1 and CDR2 sequences are GTSNPN and SVGIG (reference sequence). The CDR3 region has the DNA TGTGCCTACACAGGTTGGGCTGAAGCTTTCTTT. This gives the protein CAYTGWAEAFF.

Remarks on this clone: Other DNA sequences in this specimen translate into the identical CDR3. The V call is TRBV4-1, the J call TRBJ1-3, with 9 bases identical to TRBD1. The V gene end was trimmed by 4 bases and the J gene end by 7 bases; junction bases not matched to a gene: 5. Germline V gene data show CDR1 as MGHRA and CDR2 as YSYEKL. This CDR3 is built from 14 residues. CDR3 nucleotide sequence: TGCGCCAGCAGCCCCGGACAGGGGTTGAACACCATATATTTT. Translating it yields CASSPGQGLNTIYF.

Notes on this clone: The junction departs from the called germline gene at one end, perhaps through a read error. The rearrangement joins TRBV27 to TRBJ1-2, with 9 bases matching TRBD1. This CDR3 is built from 13 residues. CDR1 and CDR2 (germline): MNHEY, SMNVEV (reference sequence). CDR3 loop: CASSLSPWDRVSF. The DNA for the CDR3 is TGTGCCAGCAGTTTGTCCCCCTGGGACAGGGTTTCCTTC.

This chain joins TRBV5-1 and TRBJ2-1, with D uncertain. V gave up 3 bases and J gave up 0 bases, with 10 bases separating them. The length of the CDR3 is 15 residues. Germline V gene sequence: CDR1 SGHRS, CDR2 YFSETQ. The CDR3 loop reads CASSSTDSSYNEQFF. The CDR3 region has the DNA TGCGCCAGCAGCTCCACTGATAGCTCCTACAATGAGCAGTTCTTC.

This clone is a singleton in its sample. V gene TRBV4-1 combines with J gene TRBJ1-5; unclear D gene. The V end was cut by 5 bases, the J end by 4 bases, with 21 bases between. Germline CDR1 and CDR2: MGHRA and YSYEKL. This CDR3 is 17 amino acids long. In DNA, the CDR3 is TGCGCCAGCAGCATTCGCCCCCCCGGGGTTAGTAATCAGCCCCAGCATTTT. This encodes CASSIRPPGVSNQPQHF.